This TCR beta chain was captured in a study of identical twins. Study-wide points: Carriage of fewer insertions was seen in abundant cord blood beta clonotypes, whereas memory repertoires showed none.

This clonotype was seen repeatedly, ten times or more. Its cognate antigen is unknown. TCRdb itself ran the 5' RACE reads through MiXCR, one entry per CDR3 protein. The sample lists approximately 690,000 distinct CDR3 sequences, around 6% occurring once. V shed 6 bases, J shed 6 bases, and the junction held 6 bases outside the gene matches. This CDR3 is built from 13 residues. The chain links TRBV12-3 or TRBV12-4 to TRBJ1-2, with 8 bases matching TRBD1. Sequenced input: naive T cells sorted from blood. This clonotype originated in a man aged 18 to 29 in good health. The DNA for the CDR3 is TGTGCCAGCAGGCCAGGGGGCAAGGATGGCTACACCTTC. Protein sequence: CASRPGGKDGYTF.